Presented here are 3 T cell receptor beta chains from one specimen sequenced in a study of blood T cell repertoires in COVID-19 (TCRdb year 2020). Libraries were prepared through the immunoSEQ multiplex PCR assay. Sourced from immuneACCESS, this table was stored by TCRdb with only in-frame sequences that have V and J called. A share of the clones is absent; for the studies checked, an unresolved V gene accounts for under half, and the remainder has no known explanation. In this sample the table shows about 160,000 clones, around 85% of which occur a single time. Roughly 6% of the sample belongs to the ten largest clones. The sequenced sample was PBMCs or T cells enriched from blood (not recorded which). These receptor sequences come from a woman in her 40s with acute COVID-19.

This clone has ten or more counts. The CDR3, as DNA: TGTGCCAGCTCACCGTCGGACAGTCGTGGCTACACCTTC. It encodes CASSPSDSRGYTF. The gene calls are TRBV18 and TRBJ1-2, with D possibly TRBD1 on 6 matching bases. CDR1 and CDR2 (germline): KGHSH, LQKENI. The CDR3 runs 13 residues. Trimming removed 3 bases at V and 7 bases at J, with 12 bases between.

This sequence joins TRBV6-6 and TRBJ2-1, with 7 bases identical to TRBD2. The length of the CDR3 is 14 residues. The germline V gene encodes CDR1 MNHNY and CDR2 SVGAGI (reference sequence). J lost 4 bases, V lost 6 bases, and 6 bases had no gene match. The CDR3 DNA is TGTGCCAGCAGCCAAGGACTAGAATACAATGAGCAGTTCTTC. It specifies CASSQGLEYNEQFF.

In DNA, the CDR3 is TGTGCCAGCAGCCCGACCGCGGGGGTTGGAAACACCATATATTTT. It specifies CASSPTAGVGNTIYF. The rearrangement joins TRBV7-9 to TRBJ1-3; a possible D gene is TRBD1 (5 bases). The CDR3 extends over 15 amino acids. CDR1 SEHNR and CDR2 FQNEAQ come from the germline V gene (reference sequence). Deletions cut 5 bases from V and 3 bases from J, with 14 bases between.